Listed below are T cell receptor beta chains from one sample, sequenced in a study of identical twins. TCRdb reanalysed the 5' RACE reads using MiXCR and keeps one entry per CDR3 protein. The repertoire holds approximately 600,000 distinct CDR3 sequences, with roughly 7.1% as singletons. This sample also appeared in a second study, on yellow fever vaccine responses in identical twins.

The sample consisted of PBMCs. The receptors originated from a woman between 18 and 30 years old in good health. CDR3s include the opening cysteine and the closing phenylalanine or tryptophan. D genes are given only for firm matches. The listing skips clone size in some rows; elsewhere it reads once, few, many or a size class.

TRBJ1-2 | TRBV11-1 | NA | many | TGTGCCAGCAGCTTAAAAGGGCTAGGGGTGAAGCTCGACTATGGCTACACCTTC | CASSLKGLGVKLDYGYTF
TRBJ2-7 | TRBV3-1 | TRBD1 | few | TGTGCCAGCAGCCAACCGGACAGGGGTCGCGAGCAGTACTTC | CASSQPDRGREQYF
TRBJ1-2 | TRBV7-9 | NA | few | TGTGCCAGCAGCTTCGGAGGGGGGGGTTATGGCTACACCTTC | CASSFGGGGYGYTF
TRBJ2-6 | TRBV12-3/TRBV12-4 | TRBD1 | few | TGTGCCACCTTTGGTCCGGGACAGGGTTGGTATGGGGCCAACGTCCTGACTTTC | CATFGPGQGWYGANVLTF
TRBJ2-2 | TRBV5-6 | NA | few | TGTGCCAGCAGCCCTTATCGGAACACCGGGGAGCTGTTTTTT | CASSPYRNTGELFF
TRBJ2-7 | TRBV3-1 | NA | few | TGTGCCAGCAGCGGGCTTGGTCGTAGCGAGCAGTACTTC | CASSGLGRSEQYF
TRBJ2-2 | TRBV12-3/TRBV12-4 | NA | many | TGTGCCAGCAGTTTTAAACCGGTGAACACCGGGGAGCTGTTTTTT | CASSFKPVNTGELFF
TRBJ2-3 | TRBV10-3 | NA | many | TGTGCCACGGCGGGACGGAGCACAGATACGCAGTATTTT | CATAGRSTDTQYF
TRBJ1-1 | TRBV12-3/TRBV12-4 | TRBD1 | NA | TGTGCCAGCAGCAACCTGGGACAGGGTGGTACTGAAGCTTTCTTT | CASSNLGQGGTEAFF
TRBJ1-6 | TRBV28 | NA | few | TGTGCCAGCAGTCCGACCGGGAGATTAAACTCACCCCTCCACTTT | CASSPTGRLNSPLHF
TRBJ1-6 | TRBV12-3/TRBV12-4 | NA | many | TGTGCCAGCAGAAAAGTAAAGGGCTCCTATAATTCACCCCTCCACTTT | CASRKVKGSYNSPLHF
TRBJ2-4 | TRBV5-5 | TRBD1 | NA | TGTGCCAGCAGCCTCGGGACAGGGGCAAACATTCAGTACTTC | CASSLGTGANIQYF
TRBJ2-1 | TRBV7-9 | NA | NA | TGTGCCAGCAGCTTGTTGGAGACCTACCTGAATGAGCAGTTCTTC | CASSLLETYLNEQFF
TRBJ1-2 | TRBV29-1 | NA | NA | TGCAGCGTTGAGGCGACTAACTATGGCTACACCTTC | CSVEATNYGYTF
TRBJ1-2 | TRBV5-1 | NA | NA | TGCGCCAGCAGCCCTGTGACCGCCGGGGGCTACACCTTC | CASSPVTAGGYTF
TRBJ2-2 | TRBV3-1 | NA | few | TGTGCCAGCAGCCAAGAGGGTAGGGGGGCCGGGGAGCTGTTTTTT | CASSQEGRGAGELFF
TRBJ1-1 | TRBV9 | TRBD1 | many | TGTGCCAGCAGCCTTCGACAGGGCCTCGACACTGAAGCTTTCTTT | CASSLRQGLDTEAFF
TRBJ2-5 | TRBV12-3/TRBV12-4 | NA | many | TGTGCCAGCAGTTTGGTTGGAGAGACCCAGTACTTC | CASSLVGETQYF
TRBJ2-7 | TRBV28 | NA | few | TGTGCCAGCAGTTCCCCGAGCGGACCTTCCTACGAGCAGTACTTC | CASSSPSGPSYEQYF
TRBJ2-1 | TRBV20-1 | TRBD2 | NA | TGCAGTGCCATTACCCGCGGGGGGGGCAATGAGCAGTTCTTC | CSAITRGGGNEQFF
TRBJ2-1 | TRBV6-5 | NA | NA | TGTGCCAGCAGTTACTCGACAGGACACAATGAGCAGTTCTTC | CASSYSTGHNEQFF
TRBJ1-1 | TRBV28 | TRBD1 | few | TGTGCCAGCAGTCTCCTACAGGGGGCGGACACTGAAGCTTTCTTT | CASSLLQGADTEAFF
TRBJ2-1 | TRBV6-1 | NA | NA | TGTGCCAGCAGTGAAGTCTGGGATGGGGATGAGCAGTTCTTC | CASSEVWDGDEQFF
TRBJ2-2 | TRBV3-1 | NA | NA | TGTGCCAGCAGCCAAGACGTCCGGGAGCTGTTTTTT | CASSQDVRELFF
TRBJ2-2 | TRBV5-1 | NA | many | TGCGCCAGCAGAAACTTCAAGAACACCGGGGAGCTGTTTTTT | CASRNFKNTGELFF
TRBJ2-1 | TRBV9 | NA | many | TGTGCCAGCAGTCCCGCGAGGCGTTGGGGCAATGAGCAGTTCTTC | CASSPARRWGNEQFF
TRBJ2-6 | TRBV7-9 | NA | NA | TGTGCCAGCAGCCCCCCCACGGGTCTCTCTGGGGCCAACGTCCTGACTTTC | CASSPPTGLSGANVLTF
TRBJ2-5 | TRBV5-4 | TRBD2 | few | TGTGCCAGCAGCTTGTTCGCGGGGGGCCCTCTGGGTGCACAAGAGACCCAGTACTTC | CASSLFAGGPLGAQETQYF
TRBJ2-1 | TRBV12-3/TRBV12-4 | NA | many | TGTGCCAGTAAACTAGAGTTATCCGTCGGGGAGCAGTTCTTC | CASKLELSVGEQFF
TRBJ2-1 | TRBV20-1 | NA | many | TGCAGTGCTAGTTCAGGAGGGACCGGTGAGCAGTTCTTC | CSASSGGTGEQFF
TRBJ2-1 | TRBV20-1 | TRBD2 | NA | TGCAGTGCTAGAGACGAGCGGGAGGGGACCTACAATGAGCAGTTCTTC | CSARDEREGTYNEQFF
TRBJ2-2 | TRBV27 | TRBD2 | NA | TGTGCCAGCAGTTTAATGGAACTAGCGGTGAACACCTGGGAGCTGTTTTTT | CASSLMELAVNTWELFF
TRBJ2-5 | TRBV6-5 | TRBD1 | once | TGTGCCAGCAGTTCGTCAAGAGCCGCCGGGACAGGCCAAGAGACCCAGTACTTC | CASSSSRAAGTGQETQYF
TRBJ2-2 | TRBV12-3/TRBV12-4 | NA | many | TGTGCCAGCAGCTTCGCCGGGGCGAACACCGGGGAGCTGTTTTTT | CASSFAGANTGELFF
TRBJ2-3 | TRBV6-1 | NA | NA | TGTGCCAGCAGTGGAGGCCTCCGCACGGATACGCAGTATTTT | CASSGGLRTDTQYF
TRBJ1-1 | TRBV7-8 | TRBD1 | few | TGTGCCAGCAGCTTCACCAGGGGGAAGAACACTGAAGCTTTCTTT | CASSFTRGKNTEAFF
TRBJ2-4 | TRBV5-1 | NA | NA | TGCGCCAGCAGCTTGGATAAGGGTATTCAGTACTTC | CASSLDKGIQYF
TRBJ2-5 | TRBV15 | TRBD1 | few | TGTGCCACCAGCAGAGATTTGGGACAGGGGAAGACCCAGTACTTC | CATSRDLGQGKTQYF
TRBJ1-2 | TRBV6-4 | NA | NA | TGTGCCAGCAGTGACTCGACCGGGGGTAGTGGCTACACCTTC | CASSDSTGGSGYTF
TRBJ1-2 | TRBV15 | NA | NA | TGTGCCACCAGCAGAGATCGTGGGGACCCTTATTACTATGGCTACACCTTC | CATSRDRGDPYYYGYTF
TRBJ1-1 | TRBV6-5 | NA | NA | TGTGCCAGCGGTTGGACACCGATGCAGGCTTTCTTT | CASGWTPMQAFF